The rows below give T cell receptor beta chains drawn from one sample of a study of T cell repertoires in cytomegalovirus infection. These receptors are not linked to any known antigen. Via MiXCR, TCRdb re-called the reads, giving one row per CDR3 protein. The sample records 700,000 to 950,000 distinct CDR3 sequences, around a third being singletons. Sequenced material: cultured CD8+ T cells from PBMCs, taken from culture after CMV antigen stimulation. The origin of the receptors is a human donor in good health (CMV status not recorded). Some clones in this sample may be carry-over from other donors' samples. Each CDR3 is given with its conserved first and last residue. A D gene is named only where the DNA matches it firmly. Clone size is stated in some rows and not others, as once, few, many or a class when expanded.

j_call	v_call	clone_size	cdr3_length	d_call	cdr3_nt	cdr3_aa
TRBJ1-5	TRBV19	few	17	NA	TGTGCCAGTAGTTTACAGGGTGCCGTTTATAGCAATCAGCCCCAGCATTTT	CASSLQGAVYSNQPQHF
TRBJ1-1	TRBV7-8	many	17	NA	TGTGCCAGCAGCTTAGATGCTTTGGGGGTATTGAACACTGAAGCTTTCTTT	CASSLDALGVLNTEAFF
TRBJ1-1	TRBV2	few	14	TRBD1	TGTGCCAGCAGGACGGGACAGGGGATTAGCTCAGCTTTCTTT	CASRTGQGISSAFF
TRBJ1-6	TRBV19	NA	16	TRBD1	TGTGCCAGTAGCGCAGACACCTCAGGGGGTCTTTCACCCCTCCACTTT	CASSADTSGGLSPLHF
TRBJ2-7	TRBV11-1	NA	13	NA	TGTGCCAGCAGCCAGGGGGGGAACTACGAGCAGTACTTC	CASSQGGNYEQYF
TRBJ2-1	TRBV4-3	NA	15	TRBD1	TGCGCCAGCAGCGCCGACAGGGGGCTATTCAATGAGCAGTTCTTC	CASSADRGLFNEQFF
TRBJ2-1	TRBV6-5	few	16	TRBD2	TGTGCCAGCAGTTACGGCCGGGAGGCGGCCTACAATGAGCAGTTCTTC	CASSYGREAAYNEQFF
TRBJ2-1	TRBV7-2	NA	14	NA	TGTGCCAGCAGCTTAAAGGGACCTTACAATGAGCAGTTCTTC	CASSLKGPYNEQFF
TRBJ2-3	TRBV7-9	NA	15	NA	TGTGCCAGCAGCTCGAGACTAGGGGTGACAGATACGCAGTATTTT	CASSSRLGVTDTQYF
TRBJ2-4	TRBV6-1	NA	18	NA	TGTGCCAGCAGTGAAGCTCCCCCTCGACAGATAGCCAAAAACATTCAGTACTTC	CASSEAPPRQIAKNIQYF
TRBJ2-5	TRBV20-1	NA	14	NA	TGCAGTGCTAGAGATCGGGGGACCCCCAGGGCCCAGTACTTC	CSARDRGTPRAQYF
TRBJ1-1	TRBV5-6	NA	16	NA	TGTGCCAGCAGCCAGCCCCGCCAGGGGCCACAAGGTGAAGCTTTCTTT	CASSQPRQGPQGEAFF
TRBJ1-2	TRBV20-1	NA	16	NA	TGCAGTGCTAGAGATAGCCAGACCCGACCGTTCTATGGCTACACCTTC	CSARDSQTRPFYGYTF
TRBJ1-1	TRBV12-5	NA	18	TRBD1	TGTGCTAGTGGTTTGCGGCTTGGGACAGGGGCCGTAGACACTGAAGCTTTCTTT	CASGLRLGTGAVDTEAFF
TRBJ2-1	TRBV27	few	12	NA	TGTGCCAGCAGTTCCGAGTACAATGAGCAGTTCTTC	CASSSEYNEQFF